Here is one T cell receptor (beta chain) with its context. The sample belongs to a study of low-dose radiotherapy and immunotherapy resistance in tumors. The time point denotes: after trial treatment. Noted treatment: LDRT plus nivolumab, ipilimumab, low-dose cyclophosphamide and aspirin (RACIN trial). Alpha- and beta-chain coverage of first-strand cDNA came from TRAV- and TRBV-specific primers. TCRs underwent 20 PCR cycles of amplification with a constant-region primer and V-primer adapter. TCRdb independently ran MiXCR on the reads; one entry per CDR3 protein. The repertoire holds approximately 84,000 distinct CDR3 sequences, with 15% to 20% as singletons. The sample in question was PBMCs, obtained after low-dose radiotherapy plus immunotherapy. This clonotype was obtained from a male donor with prostate cancer.

The DNA for the CDR3 is TGTGCCAGCAGTTACGGCGACGATAGCAATCAGCCCCAGCATTTT. Encoded protein: CASSYGDDSNQPQHF. The V call is TRBV6-2 or TRBV6-3, the J call TRBJ1-5; D unresolved. The germline V gene encodes CDR1 MNHEY and CDR2 SVGEGT. Trimming took off 2 bases at V and 0 bases at J, with 8 bases between the two ends. There are 15 residues in the CDR3.